The clone carrying this T cell receptor (beta chain) was observed many times. Template switching with 5'RACE generated the TCR cDNA and added a universal primer site and UMIs. TCRdb reanalysed the 5' RACE reads using MiXCR and keeps one entry per CDR3 protein. Found here are roughly 48,000 distinct CDR3 sequences, around 7% of them singletons; the top ten hold roughly a quarter. The CDR3 spans 15 residues. CDR1 is SGDLS, CDR2 YYNGEE, per germline. With 1 base removed from V and 2 bases from J, the gap between germline ends came to 10 bases. This record belongs to a study of T cells after yellow fever vaccination. Study at large: For low cell numbers, libraries were made with SMART-Seq v4 Ultra Low Input. Findings of the study overall: Reappearance after the booster was seen for most primary-vaccination clones, at 95% to 97% CD4 and 75% to 90% CD8. The bulk population could contribute abundant contaminating clonotypes to FACS-sorted repertoires.

The J gene is TRBJ2-1, the V gene TRBV9, with a tentative D call TRBD1 (5 bases). Material: CD8+ T cells not binding an NS4B(214-222) dextramer, sorted from PBMCs, obtained about 49 days after the first yellow fever vaccination. This TCR was recovered from a man younger than 35 who received the YFV17D yellow fever vaccine. Here the CDR3 reads CASSVKDTAYNEQFF. Here the CDR3 DNA reads TGTGCCAGCAGCGTAAAGGACACAGCCTACAATGAGCAGTTCTTC. The variable domain in full, completed from reference TRBV9 and TRBJ2-1, reads DSGVTQTPKHLITATGQRVTLRCSPRSGDLSVYWYQQSLDQGLQFLIQYYNGEERAKGNILERFSAQQFPDLHSELNLSSLELGDSALYFCASSVKDTAYNEQFFGPGTRLTVL.